A selection of T cell receptor beta chains follows, all from one sample in a study of blood T cell repertoires in COVID-19. Profiled with immunoSEQ multiplex PCR; TCRdb holds only in-frame clones, not every one. In the table there are about 400,000 clones, around 87% of which are singletons. The specimen sequenced was PBMCs or T cells enriched from blood (not recorded which). The receptor set was obtained from a man aged 35 to 55 in a cohort exposed to, infected with or recovered from COVID-19 (not recorded which). The CDR3 runs from the conserved cysteine through the conserved F or W. The D gene is left open where the match is weak. Size values are once, few and many counts, or a class for expanded clones, and some rows have none.

DNA	CDR3	V	D	J	size
TGTGCCAGCAGCTTAGGGACTAGCGGGCTCTACGAGCAGTACTTC	CASSLGTSGLYEQYF	TRBV7-2	TRBD2	TRBJ2-7	NA
TGCAGTGTCGCAGGGAACTATGGCTACACCTTC	CSVAGNYGYTF	TRBV20-1	NA	TRBJ1-2	NA
TGTGCCAGCAGCCCGAGGGGAGCGGGAGCCACGGGGTTCTTC	CASSPRGAGATGFF	TRBV3-1/TRBV3-2	TRBD2	TRBJ2-1	NA
TGTGCCAGCAGTTACTCGCGTCCAAATACGCAGTATTTT	CASSYSRPNTQYF	TRBV6-2/TRBV6-3	NA	TRBJ2-3	NA
TGCAGCGCCCGCAGGGGGCGGGGTGAAGCTTTCTTT	CSARRGRGEAFF	TRBV29-1	TRBD1	TRBJ1-1	NA
TGTGCCAGCAGCCAACTAGCGGACTCCTACGAGCAGTACTTC	CASSQLADSYEQYF	TRBV27	TRBD2	TRBJ2-7	NA
TGTGCCAGCAGTGAATTGGGGACAGGGAACGAAAAACTGTTTTTT	CASSELGTGNEKLFF	TRBV25-1	TRBD1	TRBJ1-4	NA
TGCGCCAGCAGCGTACTAGGTATGAACACTGAAGCTTTCTTT	CASSVLGMNTEAFF	TRBV5-1	NA	TRBJ1-1	NA
TGTGCCAGCAGCCATTCGGGACTAGTGGTCTACGAGCAGTACTTC	CASSHSGLVVYEQYF	TRBV3-1/TRBV3-2	TRBD2	TRBJ2-7	NA
TGTGCCAGCTCACCCACGGGACAGGGGGTTAACGAGCAGTACTTC	CASSPTGQGVNEQYF	TRBV18	TRBD1	TRBJ2-7	NA
TGTGCCAGCAGCCAACAGGCAGTTACCTCTGGAAACACCATATATTTT	CASSQQAVTSGNTIYF	TRBV3-1/TRBV3-2	NA	TRBJ1-3	NA
TGCGCCAGCGCCGGGACTAGCGGGCCAAACACAGATACGCAGTATTTT	CASAGTSGPNTDTQYF	TRBV10-2	TRBD2	TRBJ2-3	NA
TGCGCCAGCAGACTTTCTGGGGCCAACGTCCTGACTTTC	CASRLSGANVLTF	TRBV10-2	NA	TRBJ2-6	few
TGCGCCAGCAGCTTGGGGCAGGGTGGTTGGTCACCCCTCCACTTT	CASSLGQGGWSPLHF	TRBV5-1	NA	TRBJ1-6	NA
TGTGCCAGCAGCCAAGAACTAGCGGGAGCTTACGAGCAGTACTTC	CASSQELAGAYEQYF	TRBV14	TRBD2	TRBJ2-7	NA
TGTGCCACCAGGACTAGCGGACGCTACGAGCAGTACTTC	CATRTSGRYEQYF	TRBV5-8	TRBD2	TRBJ2-7	NA
TGTGCCAGCAGCTCCAGGGATACGTTTGGGGGCTACACCTTC	CASSSRDTFGGYTF	TRBV5-6	NA	TRBJ1-2	NA